The rows below give T cell receptor beta chains drawn from one sample of a study of blood T cell repertoires in COVID-19. Using immunoSEQ multiplex PCR, the repertoire was profiled, and TCRdb retains in-frame clones only, with some absent. The table has about 220,000 clones, 83% seen once. The material sequenced was PBMCs or T cells enriched from blood (not recorded which). The source is a woman aged 45 to 65 who had been exposed to COVID-19. Each CDR3 is given with its conserved first and last residue. A D gene is named only where the DNA matches it firmly. The size field is filled for only some rows; it gives once, few, many or a size class.

v_gene: TRBV19; j_gene: TRBJ2-1; d_gene: .; abundance: .; CDR3nt: TGTGCCAGTAGATTGGAGGGTGGCAATGAGCAGTTCTTC; CDR3aa: CASRLEGGNEQFF
v_gene: TRBV3-1/TRBV3-2; j_gene: TRBJ1-3; d_gene: .; abundance: .; CDR3nt: TGTGCCAGCAGCCAAGGTGGCAGACTCTCTGGAAACACCATATATTTT; CDR3aa: CASSQGGRLSGNTIYF
v_gene: TRBV14; j_gene: TRBJ1-1; d_gene: .; abundance: .; CDR3nt: TGTGCCAGCAGCCAAGATTTCGGACACATGAACACTGAAGCTTTCTTT; CDR3aa: CASSQDFGHMNTEAFF
v_gene: TRBV28; j_gene: TRBJ1-2; d_gene: .; abundance: .; CDR3nt: TGTGCCAGCAGTCCCTCAGGAAGGTCAGGGAACTATGGCTACACCTTC; CDR3aa: CASSPSGRSGNYGYTF
v_gene: TRBV5-4; j_gene: TRBJ1-2; d_gene: TRBD1; abundance: .; CDR3nt: TGTGCCAGCACCGCCGGGACAGGGGTTTATGGCTACACCTTC; CDR3aa: CASTAGTGVYGYTF
v_gene: TRBV7-8; j_gene: TRBJ1-4; d_gene: TRBD1; abundance: .; CDR3nt: TGTGCCAGCAGCCGTGGACAGGGAAGGGGAGAAAAACTGTTTTTT; CDR3aa: CASSRGQGRGEKLFF
v_gene: TRBV9; j_gene: TRBJ2-1; d_gene: TRBD2; abundance: .; CDR3nt: TGTGCCAGCAGCGTGAGCGGGGGTGAGTACAATGAGCAGTTCTTC; CDR3aa: CASSVSGGEYNEQFF
v_gene: TRBV2; j_gene: TRBJ1-1; d_gene: .; abundance: few; CDR3nt: TGTGCCAGCAAAGAGGGCCCCTACACTGAAGCTTTCTTT; CDR3aa: CASKEGPYTEAFF
v_gene: TRBV29-1; j_gene: TRBJ1-6; d_gene: .; abundance: .; CDR3nt: TGCAGCGTTGACGGGGTTAGTTCACCCCTCCACTTT; CDR3aa: CSVDGVSSPLHF
v_gene: TRBV18; j_gene: TRBJ1-4; d_gene: .; abundance: few; CDR3nt: TGTGCCAGCTCACCAGGAGGGGTGCATGGTGAAAAACTGTTTTTT; CDR3aa: CASSPGGVHGEKLFF
v_gene: TRBV2; j_gene: TRBJ2-5; d_gene: TRBD1; abundance: once; CDR3nt: TGTGCCAGCAGTGGACAGGGGTGGGAGACCCAGTACTTC; CDR3aa: CASSGQGWETQYF
v_gene: TRBV7-2; j_gene: TRBJ2-7; d_gene: .; abundance: .; CDR3nt: TGTGCCAGCAGCGCCCGCCGAGGTACGGTCGAGCAGTACTTC; CDR3aa: CASSARRGTVEQYF
v_gene: TRBV30; j_gene: TRBJ2-1; d_gene: TRBD1; abundance: .; CDR3nt: TGTGCCTGGGGGACAGGCACCTTTTACAATGAGCAGTTCTTC; CDR3aa: CAWGTGTFYNEQFF
v_gene: TRBV7-9; j_gene: TRBJ1-3; d_gene: TRBD1; abundance: .; CDR3nt: TGTGCCAGCAGCTCAACCTGGGGACAGGGGTTATATTTT; CDR3aa: CASSSTWGQGLYF